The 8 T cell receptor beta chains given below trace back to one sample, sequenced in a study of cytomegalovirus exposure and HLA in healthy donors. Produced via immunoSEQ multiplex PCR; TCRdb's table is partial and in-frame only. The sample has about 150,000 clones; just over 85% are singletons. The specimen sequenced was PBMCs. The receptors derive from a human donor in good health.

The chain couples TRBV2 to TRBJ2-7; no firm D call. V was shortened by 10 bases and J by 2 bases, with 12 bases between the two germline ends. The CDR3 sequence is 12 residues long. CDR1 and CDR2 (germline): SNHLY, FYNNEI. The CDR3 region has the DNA TGTGCCACCACAGTAACTGCCTACGAGCAGTACTTC. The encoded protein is CATTVTAYEQYF.

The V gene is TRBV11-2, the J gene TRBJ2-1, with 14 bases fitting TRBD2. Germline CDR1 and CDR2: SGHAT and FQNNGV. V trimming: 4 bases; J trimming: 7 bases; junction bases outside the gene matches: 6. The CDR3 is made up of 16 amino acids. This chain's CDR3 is CASSSQRTSGRNEQFF. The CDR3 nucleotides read TGTGCCAGCAGCTCACAGAGGACTAGCGGGAGGAATGAGCAGTTCTTC.

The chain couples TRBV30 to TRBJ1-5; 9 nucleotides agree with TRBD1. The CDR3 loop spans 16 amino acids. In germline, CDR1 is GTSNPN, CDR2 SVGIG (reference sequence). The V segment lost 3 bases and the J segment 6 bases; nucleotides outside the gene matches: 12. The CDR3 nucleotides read TGTGCCTGGAGCGCACTGGGACAGGGTTCTTCTCAGCCCCAGCATTTT. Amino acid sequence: CAWSALGQGSSQPQHF.

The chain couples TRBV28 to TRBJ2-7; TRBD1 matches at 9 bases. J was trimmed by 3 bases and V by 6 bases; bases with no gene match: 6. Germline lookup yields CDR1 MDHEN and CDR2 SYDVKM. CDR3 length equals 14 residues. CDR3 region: CASRDRGGSYEQYF. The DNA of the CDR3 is TGTGCCAGCAGGGACAGGGGTGGGAGCTACGAGCAGTACTTC.

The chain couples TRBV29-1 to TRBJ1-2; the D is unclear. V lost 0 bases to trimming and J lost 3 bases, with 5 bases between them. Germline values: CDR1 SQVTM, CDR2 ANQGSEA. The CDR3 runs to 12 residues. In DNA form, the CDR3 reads TGCAGCGTTGAAGAGACATACTATGGCTACACCTTC. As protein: CSVEETYYGYTF.

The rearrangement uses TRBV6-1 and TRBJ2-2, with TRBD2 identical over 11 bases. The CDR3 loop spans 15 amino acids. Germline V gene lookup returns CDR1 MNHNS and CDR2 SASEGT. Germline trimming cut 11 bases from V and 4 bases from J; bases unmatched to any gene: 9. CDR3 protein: CAVSTSGSITGELFF. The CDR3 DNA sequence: TGTGCCGTGTCCACTAGCGGGAGTATCACCGGGGAGCTGTTTTTT.

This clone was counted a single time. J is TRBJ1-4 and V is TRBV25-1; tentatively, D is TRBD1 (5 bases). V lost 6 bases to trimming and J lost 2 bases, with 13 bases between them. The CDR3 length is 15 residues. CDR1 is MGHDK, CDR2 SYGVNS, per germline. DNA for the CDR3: TGTGCCAGCAGGGGCGGGACGGCTACTAATGAAAAACTGTTTTTT. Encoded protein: CASRGGTATNEKLFF.

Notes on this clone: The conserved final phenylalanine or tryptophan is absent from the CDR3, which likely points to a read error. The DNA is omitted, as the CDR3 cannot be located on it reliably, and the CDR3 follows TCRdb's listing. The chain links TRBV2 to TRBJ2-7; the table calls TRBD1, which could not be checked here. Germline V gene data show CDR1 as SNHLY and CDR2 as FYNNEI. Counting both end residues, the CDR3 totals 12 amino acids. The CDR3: CASSVSSGTGIL.